The T cell receptor beta chain described here comes from a study of T cells after yellow fever vaccination. This clonotype was seen at least ten times. Making TCR cDNA involved 5'RACE template switching, which added UMIs and a universal primer site. TCRdb re-called the 5' RACE reads with MiXCR, one entry per CDR3 protein. The sample shows tens of thousands of distinct CDR3 sequences, about 6.6% of them seen only once. The sample in question was CD8+ T cells sorted from PBMCs, obtained 4 to 5 days after the first yellow fever vaccination. This receptor was identified in a man between 18 and 29 years old who received the YFV17D yellow fever vaccine.

DNA for the CDR3: TGTGCCAGCAGTTATCAGTTTAGGGAGACCCAGTACTTC. It translates to CASSYQFRETQYF. The chain links TRBV12-3 or TRBV12-4 to TRBJ2-5, with D unclear. V was pared by 4 bases and J by 5 bases, with 11 bases between. The CDR3 contains 13 residues.